This TCR beta chain was recorded in a study of T cells in Graves' hyperthyroidism and ophthalmopathy. Ophthalmopathy patients had Clinical Activity Score at least 3, NOSPECS grade at least 4, duration under 3 months. Uncontrolled infections, other autoimmune diseases, pregnancy or lactation led to exclusion of patients. Orbital computed tomography and thyroid ultrasound, together with serum TRAb and thyroxine and clinical symptoms, were used for diagnoses. PBMCs stemmed from 10 ml fresh peripheral blood. In its sample, this clonotype was seen many times. The investigators amplified TCR beta CDR3 regions from RNA transcripts. The HTBI primer set served for first-round RT-PCR of the TCR CDR3. TCRdb analysed the multiplex PCR reads with MiXCR anew, one entry per CDR3 protein. The sample lists a few hundred thousand distinct CDR3 sequences; 17% were seen once. CDR3 length: 12 residues. Trimming shortened V by 3 bases and J by 7 bases, and 9 bases separated the two germline ends. The germline CDR1 and CDR2 sequences are KGHSH and LQKENI.

The chain combines TRBV18 with TRBJ2-5, with D possibly being TRBD1 or TRBD2 (6 bases each). The source is a woman younger than 35 with Graves' ophthalmopathy. The source material was blood. The CDR3 reads CASSPPGATQYF. CDR3 in DNA: TGTGCCAGCTCACCCCCGGGGGCGACCCAGTACTTC.